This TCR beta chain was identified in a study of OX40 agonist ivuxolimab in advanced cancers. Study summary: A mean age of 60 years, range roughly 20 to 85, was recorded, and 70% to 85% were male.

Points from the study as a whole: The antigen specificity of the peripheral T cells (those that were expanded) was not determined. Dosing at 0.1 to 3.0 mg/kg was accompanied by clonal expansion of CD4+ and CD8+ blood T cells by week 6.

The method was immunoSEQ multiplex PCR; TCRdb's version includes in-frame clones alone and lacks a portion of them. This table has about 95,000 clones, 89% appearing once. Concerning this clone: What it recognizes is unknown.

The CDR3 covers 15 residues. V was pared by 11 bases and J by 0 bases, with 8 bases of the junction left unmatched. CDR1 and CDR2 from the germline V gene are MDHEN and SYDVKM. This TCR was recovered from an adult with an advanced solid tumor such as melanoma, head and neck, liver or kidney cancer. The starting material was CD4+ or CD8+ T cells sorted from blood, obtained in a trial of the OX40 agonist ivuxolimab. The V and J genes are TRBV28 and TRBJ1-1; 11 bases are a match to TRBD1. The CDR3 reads CAVPGQGGMNTEAFF. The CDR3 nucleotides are TGTGCCGTTCCGGGACAGGGGGGAATGAACACTGAAGCTTTCTTT. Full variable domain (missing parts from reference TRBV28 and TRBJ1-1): DVKVTQSSRYLVKRTGEKVFLECVQDMDHENMFWYRQDPGLGLRLIYFSYDVKMKEKGDIPEGYSVSREKKERFSLILESASTNQTSMYLCAVPGQGGMNTEAFFGQGTRLTVV.